This entry lists 18 T cell receptor beta chains sequenced from one sample in a study of T cells after yellow fever vaccination. TCRdb processed the 5' RACE reads anew with MiXCR; each CDR3 protein has one entry. The sample carries 100,000 to 150,000 distinct CDR3 sequences, 7.4% recorded once. The sequenced sample was CD4+ T cells sorted from PBMCs, obtained roughly 10 days after the first yellow fever vaccination. The receptors originated from a man aged 18 to 30 who received the YFV17D yellow fever vaccine.

The CDR3 loop reads CASSFEATQYF. The CDR3 nucleotides are TGTGCCAGCAGCTTTGAGGCGACCCAGTACTTC. The chain uses TRBV5-6 and TRBJ2-5; D not certain. Trimming left V 2 bases short and J 7 bases short, with 6 bases between. Germline CDR1 and CDR2: SGHDT and YYEEEE. CDR3 size: 11 residues.

The chain joins TRBV7-2 to TRBJ2-1, with D perhaps matching TRBD1 or TRBD2 (7 bases each). Germline CDR1 and CDR2: SGHTA and FQGNSA. V lost 11 bases and J lost 7, with 24 bases in between. The CDR3 contains 15 residues. CDR3 in amino acids: CAGSRGGQIINEQFF. Written as DNA, the CDR3 is TGTGCCGGCTCCAGGGGGGGACAGATCATAAATGAGCAGTTCTTC.

There are many counts of this clonotype. The V call is TRBV12-3 or TRBV12-4, the J call TRBJ2-5, with D hard to call. V was trimmed by 6 bases and J by 5 bases, leaving 13 bases between them. This CDR3 has 13 residues. The CDR3 region has the DNA TGTGCCAGCAGGAGCCCCCCGAGGGAGACCCAGTACTTC. Translating it yields CASRSPPRETQYF.

In this sample, this clonotype turned up many times. V is TRBV5-1 and J is TRBJ2-3; D is perhaps TRBD2 (5 bases). The V and J ends lost 4 bases and 6 bases respectively, with 24 bases between them. This CDR3 region has 17 residues. The germline gives CDR1 SGHRS, CDR2 YFSETQ. The CDR3 is CASSPGIQSGSRDTQYF. CDR3 nucleotides: TGCGCCAGCAGCCCCGGAATCCAAAGCGGATCCAGGGATACGCAGTATTTT. The full variable domain, completed using reference TRBV5-1 and TRBJ2-3, is KAGVTQTPRYLIKTRGQQVTLSCSPISGHRSVSWYQQTPGQGLQFLFEYFSETQRNKGNFPGRFSGRQFSNSRSEMNVSTLELGDSALYLCASSPGIQSGSRDTQYFGPGTRLTVL.

This clonotype showed up many times. The rearrangement uses TRBV12-3 or TRBV12-4 and TRBJ1-6; D gene ambiguous. CDR3 size: 14 residues. V lost 1 base to trimming and J lost 7 bases, with 8 bases between them. The CDR3 DNA is TGTGCCAGCAGTTTAGGGGCCCTAAATTCACCCCTCCACTTT. The encoded protein is CASSLGALNSPLHF.

The CDR3 DNA sequence: TGCGCCAGCAGTGCTGGGCGGCTGTATAGCAATCAGCCCCAGCATTTT. It codes for CASSAGRLYSNQPQHF. The rearrangement joins TRBV10-2 to TRBJ1-5; D unclear. The CDR3 covers 16 residues. V was cut by 4 bases and J by 0 bases, with 13 bases left in between. CDR1 is WSHSY and CDR2 is SAAADI in the germline V gene.

This clonotype came up many times. The V gene is TRBV5-1, the J gene TRBJ2-3, with 14 bases identical to TRBD2. Germline CDR1 and CDR2: SGHRS and YFSETQ. This CDR3 is 16 amino acids long. Trimming cost V 4 bases and J 6 bases; bases outside gene matches: 7. The CDR3 DNA follows: TGCGCCAGCAGCACCGGGACTAGCGGGGGAGTTGATACGCAGTATTTT. Amino acid sequence: CASSTGTSGGVDTQYF. Together with reference TRBV5-1 and TRBJ2-3, the CDR3 gives the full variable domain: KAGVTQTPRYLIKTRGQQVTLSCSPISGHRSVSWYQQTPGQGLQFLFEYFSETQRNKGNFPGRFSGRQFSNSRSEMNVSTLELGDSALYLCASSTGTSGGVDTQYFGPGTRLTVL.

This clonotype was observed at least ten times. CDR3 DNA: TGTGCCAGCAGCTTAGCGCGTTCTGGGACAGGGTTTAGTCCGGCTTTCTTT. Translation gives CASSLARSGTGFSPAFF. J is TRBJ1-1 and V is TRBV7-9; 9 bases match TRBD1. There are 17 residues in the CDR3. After removal of 0 bases from V and 11 bases from J, the junction contained 16 bases not matched to a gene. Germline V gene lookup returns CDR1 SEHNR and CDR2 FQNEAQ (reference sequence).

This clonotype was found many times. The chain employs TRBV10-3 and TRBJ1-4; unclear D gene. Looked up from germline, CDR1 is ENHRY and CDR2 is SYGVKD. V lost 3 bases to trimming and J lost 4 bases, with 15 bases between them. This CDR3 is 16 amino acids long. The CDR3 protein is CAISDVADKGNEKLFF. DNA of the CDR3: TGTGCCATCAGTGATGTAGCCGACAAGGGTAATGAAAAACTGTTTTTT.

This clonotype was recorded at least ten times. This sequence joins TRBV28 and TRBJ1-2, with D tentatively TRBD1 (5 bases). The CDR3 length is 14 residues. Trimming shortened V by 9 bases and J by 2 bases, and 16 bases separated the two germline ends. CDR1 is MDHEN and CDR2 is SYDVKM in the germline V gene. CDR3 in amino acids: CASSTGVQNYGYTF. CDR3 in DNA: TGTGCCAGTTCTACAGGTGTTCAAAACTATGGCTACACCTTC.

As concerns this clonotype: Mismatch with germline at one junction end may stem from a read error. The chain couples TRBV20-1 to TRBJ1-6; the match to TRBD1 covers 9 bases. The germline gives CDR1 DFQATT, CDR2 SNEGSKA (reference sequence). The CDR3 runs to 16 residues. This CDR3 is CSASRTTGTGLSHLHF. The CDR3 region has the DNA TGCAGTGCTAGTCGCACAACCGGGACAGGGCTTTCACACCTCCACTTT.

The sample holds many counts of this clonotype. This CDR3 reads CASSPTNSGANVLTF. CDR3 nucleotide sequence: TGTGCCAGCAGCCCGACTAACTCTGGGGCCAACGTCCTGACTTTC. The chain links TRBV12-3 or TRBV12-4 to TRBJ2-6; maybe TRBD2 (5 bases). Trimming shortened V by 6 bases and J by 0 bases, and 9 bases separated the two germline ends. CDR3 size: 15 residues.

The table lists this clonotype with many counts. The rearrangement joins TRBV7-2 to TRBJ2-1, with no clear D. Looked up from germline, CDR1 is SGHTA and CDR2 is FQGNSA. This CDR3 region has 17 residues. V was cut by 2 bases and J by 2 bases, with 16 bases left in between. The CDR3 bases are TGTGCCAGCAGCTTAAGTAGTGCTACTCTAACCTACAATGAGCAGTTCTTC. It translates to CASSLSSATLTYNEQFF. Combining the CDR3 with reference TRBV7-2 and TRBJ2-1 gives the whole variable domain GAGVSQSPSNKVTEKGKDVELRCDPISGHTALYWYRQSLGQGLEFLIYFQGNSAPDKSGLPSDRFSAERTGGSVSTLTIQRTQQEDSAVYLCASSLSSATLTYNEQFFGPGTRLTVL.

DNA for the CDR3: TGCAGTGCTGGAACAGGGATAGGGACCCAGTACTTC. It encodes CSAGTGIGTQYF. This chain joins TRBV20-1 and TRBJ2-5, with a possible D match to TRBD1 (6 bases). The V and J ends lost 5 bases and 7 bases respectively, with 14 bases between them. CDR3 length equals 12 residues. Germline CDR1 reads DFQATT; CDR2 reads SNEGSKA (reference sequence).

This clonotype was observed a few times. The V call is TRBV4-1, the J call TRBJ2-5, with D possibly being TRBD1 (6 bases). Trimming removed 1 base at V and 1 base at J, with 13 bases between. The CDR3 extends over 16 amino acids. Per the germline V gene, CDR1 is MGHRA and CDR2 is YSYEKL. Here the CDR3 reads CASSQAGAGAQETQYF. The CDR3 bases are TGCGCCAGCAGCCAAGCTGGGGCAGGGGCCCAAGAGACCCAGTACTTC.

This clonotype was observed a handful of times. V is TRBV4-2 and J is TRBJ1-2; possible D gene TRBD1, 6 bases. CDR3 length equals 14 residues. Looked up from germline, CDR1 is LGHNA and CDR2 is YNFKEQ. V lost 1 base to trimming and J lost 8 bases, with 14 bases between them. In DNA, the CDR3 is TGTGCCAGCAGCCAAGGGTACAGGGCGGGAGGCTACACCTTC. Its translation: CASSQGYRAGGYTF.

This clonotype appeared many times. The chain carries TRBV5-1 and TRBJ2-5, with a possible D match to TRBD1 (5 bases). The V and J ends lost 2 bases and 5 bases respectively, with 13 bases between them. The CDR3 runs to 14 residues. Looked up from germline, CDR1 is SGHRS and CDR2 is YFSETQ. In DNA form, the CDR3 reads TGCGCCAGCAGCTTCGGGCAGGGAATCGAGACCCAGTACTTC. Encoded protein: CASSFGQGIETQYF.

On this clonotype itself: Possible read error: a much larger clone is one base away. This rearrangement joins TRBV9 to TRBJ2-1, with D perhaps TRBD2 (5 bases). V lost 4 bases and J 11 bases, leaving 28 bases between the germline ends. This CDR3 contains 17 residues. CDR1 is SGDLS, CDR2 YYNGEE, per germline. CDR3 nucleotide sequence: TGTGCCAGCAGCCCCAAGGAGGTGCCCCGATTTCTCCATAAGCAGTTCTTC. Protein: CASSPKEVPRFLHKQFF.